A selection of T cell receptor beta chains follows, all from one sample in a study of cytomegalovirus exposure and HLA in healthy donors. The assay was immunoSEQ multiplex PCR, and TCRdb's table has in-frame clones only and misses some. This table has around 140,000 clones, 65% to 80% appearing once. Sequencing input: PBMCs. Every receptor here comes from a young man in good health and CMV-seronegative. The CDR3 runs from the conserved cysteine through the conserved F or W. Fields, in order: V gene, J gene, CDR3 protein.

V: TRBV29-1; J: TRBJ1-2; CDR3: CSVGVTGNYGYTF
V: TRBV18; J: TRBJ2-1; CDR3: CASSPFGQGFVHEQFF
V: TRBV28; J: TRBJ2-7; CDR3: CASTLQGYEQYF
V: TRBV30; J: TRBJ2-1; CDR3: CAWGAGRSYNEQFF
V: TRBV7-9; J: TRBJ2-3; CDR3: CASSSHQSTDTQYF
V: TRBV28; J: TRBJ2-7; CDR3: CASSPGTGIYEQYF
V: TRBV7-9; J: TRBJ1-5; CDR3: CASSRDTNQPQHF
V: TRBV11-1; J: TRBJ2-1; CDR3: CASSFTRGGGENNEQFF
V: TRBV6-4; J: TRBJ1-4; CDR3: CASVLPGKQGRNEKLFF
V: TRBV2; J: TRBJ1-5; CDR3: CASSPQVRPQHF
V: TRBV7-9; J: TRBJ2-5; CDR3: CASSATGSGETQYF
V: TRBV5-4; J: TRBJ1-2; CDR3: CASSLKNGYGYTF
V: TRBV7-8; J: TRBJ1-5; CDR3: CASSLGGLNGNQPQHF
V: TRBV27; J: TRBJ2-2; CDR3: CASSSSRRGSDTGELFF
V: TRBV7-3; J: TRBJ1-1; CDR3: CASSLNEGPAFF
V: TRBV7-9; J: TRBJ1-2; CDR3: CASTLGGVRGYTF
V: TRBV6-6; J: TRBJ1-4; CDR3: CASSPTGRKLFF
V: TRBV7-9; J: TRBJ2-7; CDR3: CASASSMGTVYEQYF
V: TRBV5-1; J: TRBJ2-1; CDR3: CASSFEPSGNNEQFF
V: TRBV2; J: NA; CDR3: CASTRDRAYEQYF
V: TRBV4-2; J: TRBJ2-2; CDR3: CASSPSGTGNTGELFF
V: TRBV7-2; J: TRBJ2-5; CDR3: CASRRGTTQETQYF
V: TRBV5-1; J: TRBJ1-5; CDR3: CASRLRDRLIYSNQPQHF
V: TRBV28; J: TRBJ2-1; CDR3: CASSQPGLAGNEQFF
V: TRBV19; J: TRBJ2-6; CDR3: CASSQKGANVLTF
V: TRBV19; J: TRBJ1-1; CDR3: CASSRSGHPAFLEAFF
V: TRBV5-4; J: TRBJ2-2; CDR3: CASSPGTSGPRGGELFF
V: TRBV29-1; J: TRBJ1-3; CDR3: CSVEDRSGHKGNTIYF
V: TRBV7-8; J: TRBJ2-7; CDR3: CASSLRGGLAGVSEQYF
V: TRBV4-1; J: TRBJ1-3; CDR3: CASSSTGAGNTIYF
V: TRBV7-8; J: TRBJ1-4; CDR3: CASSLPPGTGNEKLFF
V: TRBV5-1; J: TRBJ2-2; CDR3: CASSLLAGVGNTGELFF
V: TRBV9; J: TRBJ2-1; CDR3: CASSVSPGTRYNEQFF
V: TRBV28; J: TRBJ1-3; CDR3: CASSLGQLINTIYF
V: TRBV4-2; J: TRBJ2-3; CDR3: CASSQGNRGLAGGPDTQYF
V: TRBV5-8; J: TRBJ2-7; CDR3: CASSALAASSSYEQYF
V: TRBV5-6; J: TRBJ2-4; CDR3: CASSFVAGGENIQYF
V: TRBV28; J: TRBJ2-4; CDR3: CASSLGLAFRQDAKNIQYF
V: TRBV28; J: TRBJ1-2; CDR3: CASTQGQSYGYTF
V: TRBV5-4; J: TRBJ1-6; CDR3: CASSLDRSSYNSPLHF
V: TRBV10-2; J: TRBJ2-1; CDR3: CASSEGGFEFF
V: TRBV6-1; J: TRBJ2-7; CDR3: CASTETGYEQYF